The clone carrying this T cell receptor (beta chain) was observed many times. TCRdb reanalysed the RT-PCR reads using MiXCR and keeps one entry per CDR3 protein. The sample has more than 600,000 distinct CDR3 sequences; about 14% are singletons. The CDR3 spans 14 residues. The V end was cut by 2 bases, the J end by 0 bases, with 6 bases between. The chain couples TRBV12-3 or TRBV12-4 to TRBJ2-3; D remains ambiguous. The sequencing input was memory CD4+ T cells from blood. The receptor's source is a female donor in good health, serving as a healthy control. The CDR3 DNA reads TGTGCCAGCAGTTTAAAGGATAGCACAGATACGCAGTATTTT. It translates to CASSLKDSTDTQYF.